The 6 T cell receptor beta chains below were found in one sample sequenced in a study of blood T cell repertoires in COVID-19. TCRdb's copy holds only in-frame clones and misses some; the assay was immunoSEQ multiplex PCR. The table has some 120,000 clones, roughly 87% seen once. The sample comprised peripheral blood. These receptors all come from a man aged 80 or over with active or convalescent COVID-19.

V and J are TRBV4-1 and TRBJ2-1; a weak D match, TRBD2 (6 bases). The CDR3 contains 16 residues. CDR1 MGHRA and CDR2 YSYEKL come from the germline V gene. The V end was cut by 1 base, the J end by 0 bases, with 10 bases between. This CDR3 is CASSQVALASYNEQFF. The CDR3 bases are TGCGCCAGCAGCCAAGTGGCACTAGCCTCCTACAATGAGCAGTTCTTC.

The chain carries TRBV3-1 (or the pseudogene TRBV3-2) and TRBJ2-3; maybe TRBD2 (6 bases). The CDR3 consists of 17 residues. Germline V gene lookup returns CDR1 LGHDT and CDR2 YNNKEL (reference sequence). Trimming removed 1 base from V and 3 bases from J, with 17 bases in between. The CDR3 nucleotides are TGTGCCAGCAGCCAAGGAATCGGGAGCGGTGGGACAGATACGCAGTATTTT. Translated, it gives CASSQGIGSGGTDTQYF.

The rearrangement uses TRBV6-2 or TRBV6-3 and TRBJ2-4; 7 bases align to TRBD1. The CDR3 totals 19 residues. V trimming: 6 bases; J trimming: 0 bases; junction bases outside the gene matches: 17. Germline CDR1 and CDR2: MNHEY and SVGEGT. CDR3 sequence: CASSPSTGSTPGAKNIQYF. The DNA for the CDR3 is TGTGCCAGCAGCCCTTCGACAGGGAGCACACCAGGAGCCAAAAACATTCAGTACTTC.

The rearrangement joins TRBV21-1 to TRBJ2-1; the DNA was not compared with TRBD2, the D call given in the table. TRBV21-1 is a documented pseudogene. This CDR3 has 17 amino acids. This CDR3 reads CASSKSEGGPPGNEQFF. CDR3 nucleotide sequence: TGTGCCAGCAGCAAATCTGAGGGAGGGCCCCCTGGGAATGAGCAGTTCTTC.

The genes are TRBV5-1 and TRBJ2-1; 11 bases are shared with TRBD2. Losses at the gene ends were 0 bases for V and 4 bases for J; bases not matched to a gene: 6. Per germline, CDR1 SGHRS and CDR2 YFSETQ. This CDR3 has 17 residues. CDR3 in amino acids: CASSLALAGGGYNEQFF. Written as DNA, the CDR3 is TGCGCCAGCAGCTTGGCCCTAGCGGGAGGTGGGTACAATGAGCAGTTCTTC. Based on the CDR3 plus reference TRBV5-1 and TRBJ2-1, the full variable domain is KAGVTQTPRYLIKTRGQQVTLSCSPISGHRSVSWYQQTPGQGLQFLFEYFSETQRNKGNFPGRFSGRQFSNSRSEMNVSTLELGDSALYLCASSLALAGGGYNEQFFGPGTRLTVL.

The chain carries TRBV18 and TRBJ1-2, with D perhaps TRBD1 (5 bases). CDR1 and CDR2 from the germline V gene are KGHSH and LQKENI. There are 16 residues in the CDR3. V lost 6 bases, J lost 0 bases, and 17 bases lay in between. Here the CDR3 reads CASSTFTPTANYGYTF. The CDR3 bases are TGTGCCAGCTCTACTTTTACCCCGACAGCTAACTATGGCTACACCTTC.